The next 3 T cell receptor beta chains were all read from a single sample in a study. TCRdb re-called the RT-PCR reads with MiXCR, one entry per CDR3 protein. Of fewer than 800,000 distinct CDR3 sequences listed, around 14% are singletons. The sample was memory CD4+ T cells from blood. The receptors were gathered from a female donor in good health, serving as a healthy control.

This clonotype has a handful of counts. The CDR3 here is CASSDPGDSTNEKLFF. The CDR3 DNA is TGTGCCAGCAGTGACCCCGGGGATTCAACTAATGAAAAACTGTTTTTT. This chain connects TRBV25-1 to TRBJ1-4, with D unclear. Trimming removed 3 bases from V and 0 bases from J, with 11 bases in between. Germline lookup yields CDR1 MGHDK and CDR2 SYGVNS. CDR3 size: 16 residues. The full variable domain, with the rest looked up from reference TRBV25-1 and TRBJ1-4, is EADIYQTPRYLVIGTGKKITLECSQTMGHDKMYWYQQDPGMELHLIHYSYGVNSTEKGDLSSESTVSRIRTEHFPLTLESARPSHTSQYLCASSDPGDSTNEKLFFGSGTQLSVL.

The rearrangement uses TRBV7-2 and TRBJ2-6, with a weak D call TRBD1 (6 bases). Trimming removed 4 bases from V and 0 bases from J, with 25 bases in between. The CDR3 runs to 21 residues. CDR1 is SGHTA, CDR2 FQGNSA, per germline. CDR3 in DNA: TGTGCCAGCAGCTCCCCCAACAGTTGGGCAGGGGAAGGCTCTGGGGCCAACGTCCTGACTTTC. Residues: CASSSPNSWAGEGSGANVLTF.

This clonotype showed up many times. The V and J genes are TRBV29-1 and TRBJ2-7, with 10 nucleotides matching TRBD1. Germline CDR1 reads SQVTM; CDR2 reads ANQGSEA. With 5 bases clipped from V and 5 bases from J, the junction kept 3 bases outside the gene matches. The CDR3 spans 12 residues. The CDR3 spells CSVTGTGDEQYF. Written as DNA, the CDR3 is TGCAGCGTTACCGGGACAGGGGACGAGCAGTACTTC.